Sequencing of this TCR beta chain was carried out in a study of early T cells in non-severe SARS-CoV-2 infection. Trimming shortened V by 6 bases and J by 10 bases, and 13 bases separated the two germline ends. The CDR3 spans 12 residues. Germline V gene lookup returns CDR1 ENHRY and CDR2 SYGVKD. Individual cDNA molecules each received unique molecular identifiers attached to them. TCRdb independently ran MiXCR on the 5' RACE reads; one entry per CDR3 protein. The sample contains around 60,000 distinct CDR3 sequences, over 7.5% of which appear only once. The sequenced sample consisted of whole blood. The sequence was obtained from an adult who was a healthcare worker with PCR-confirmed SARS-CoV-2 infection or an uninfected control (not recorded which). The J gene is TRBJ2-1, the V gene TRBV10-3; tentatively, D is TRBD1 (6 bases). The CDR3 region has the DNA TGTGCCATCAGCCCTGAGGACAGCGAGCAGTTCTTC. Translation: CAISPEDSEQFF.